A single sample gave rise to the 12 T cell receptor beta chains below, sequenced in a study of early T cells in non-severe SARS-CoV-2 infection. TCRdb redid the calling of the 5' RACE reads with MiXCR, one entry per CDR3 protein. The sample gives 83,000 or so distinct CDR3 sequences, under 11% of which show up once; 8% to 8.5% is in the top ten. The sequences come from whole blood, collected at baseline. These receptors all stem from an adult who was a healthcare worker with PCR-confirmed SARS-CoV-2 infection or an uninfected control (not recorded which).

At least ten counts were recorded for this clonotype. The genes are TRBV7-9 and TRBJ2-7; 8 bases line up with TRBD2. This CDR3 contains 14 residues. Per the germline V gene, CDR1 is SEHNR and CDR2 is FQNEAQ (reference sequence). V lost 5 bases and J lost 3; bases outside the gene matches: 6. CDR3 nucleotide sequence: TGTGCCAGCAGCCCCTCGGGACTAGGCTACGAGCAGTACTTC. This encodes CASSPSGLGYEQYF.

This clonotype was found many times. V usage is TRBV2 and J usage is TRBJ1-6, with D perhaps TRBD1 (6 bases). V lost 3 bases and J lost 10, with 16 bases in between. Germline V CDR1 and CDR2: SNHLY, FYNNEI. CDR3 length: 15 residues. CDR3 sequence (DNA): TGTGCCAGCAGTGATCCCGATGTGGGGGCATCACCCCTCCACTTT. Translation: CASSDPDVGASPLHF.

The genes are TRBV7-2 and TRBJ2-7; 7 bases agree with TRBD1. The CDR3 sequence is 14 residues long. J was trimmed by 6 bases and V by 0 bases; bases with no gene match: 5. Germline values: CDR1 SGHTA, CDR2 FQGNSA. The CDR3 DNA is TGTGCCAGCAGCTTAGCGGTCAGGGGGAGCGAGCAGTACTTC. Its translation: CASSLAVRGSEQYF. The entire variable domain, with the rest obtained from reference TRBV7-2 and TRBJ2-7, is as follows: GAGVSQSPSNKVTEKGKDVELRCDPISGHTALYWYRQSLGQGLEFLIYFQGNSAPDKSGLPSDRFSAERTGGSVSTLTIQRTQQEDSAVYLCASSLAVRGSEQYFGPGTRLTVT.

The table lists this clonotype with a few counts. The rearrangement uses TRBV6-5 and TRBJ2-6, with 10 bases identical to TRBD2. V dropped 5 bases and J dropped 0; count of bases not matched to a gene: 19. The CDR3 contains 22 residues. CDR1 is MNHEY and CDR2 is SVGAGI in the germline V gene. CDR3 coding DNA: TGTGCCAGCAGTCCCCGACGGCTAGCGGGAGAGGGCGGTGGCTCTGGGGCCAACGTCCTGACTTTC. It is translated as CASSPRRLAGEGGGSGANVLTF.

The chain links TRBV6-1 to TRBJ1-1; no clear D. There are 13 residues in the CDR3. V lost 4 bases to trimming and J lost 1 base, with 7 bases between them. Germline CDR1 MNHNS, CDR2 SASEGT. The CDR3 DNA reads TGTGCCAGCAGTGCCGGGGAGAACACTGAAGCTTTCTTT. It codes for CASSAGENTEAFF.

This clonotype was seen a few times. V and J are TRBV7-9 and TRBJ2-2; D possibly corresponds to TRBD2 (6 bases). The V end lost 4 bases, the J end lost 6 bases, and 15 bases lay between the germline ends. The CDR3 contains 15 residues. Germline loops: CDR1 SEHNR, CDR2 FQNEAQ (reference sequence). The CDR3 sequence is CASSWRDPGAGELFF. DNA for the CDR3: TGTGCCAGCAGCTGGCGGGACCCCGGGGCCGGGGAGCTGTTTTTT.

This clonotype was seen many times. The chain links TRBV7-8 to TRBJ2-2; tentatively, D is TRBD2 (6 bases). The V end was cut by 5 bases, the J end by 1 base, with 11 bases between. This CDR3 is 15 amino acids long. The V gene's germline CDR1 is SGHVS and CDR2 FQNEAQ. The CDR3 protein is CASSGTSLNTGELFF. CDR3 nucleotide sequence: TGTGCCAGCAGCGGGACTTCCCTGAACACCGGGGAGCTGTTTTTT.

This clonotype was counted a few times. The CDR3 here is CASSSGLEDQYF. The CDR3 bases are TGTGCCAGCAGTTCGGGACTAGAGGACCAGTACTTC. The genes are TRBV27 and TRBJ2-5, with TRBD2 matching 8 bases. Germline trimming cut 4 bases from V and 10 bases from J; bases unmatched to any gene: 5. This CDR3 is built from 12 residues. The germline CDR1 and CDR2 sequences are MNHEY and SMNVEV (reference sequence).

The V gene is TRBV3-1, the J gene TRBJ2-1; 7 bases are shared with TRBD2. V lost 8 bases to trimming and J lost 6 bases; unmatched junction nucleotides: 10. The CDR3 runs 14 residues. CDR1 and CDR2 (germline): LGHDT, YNNKEL (reference sequence). CDR3 DNA sequence: TGTGCCAGCGCCAGCGGGACCCGTGGCAATGAGCAGTTCTTC. Encoded protein: CASASGTRGNEQFF.

The V and J genes are TRBV6-6 and TRBJ2-1, with D possibly being TRBD1 (6 bases). V gave up 6 bases and J gave up 6 bases, with 18 bases separating them. The CDR3 is 15 amino acids. Germline-derived CDR1 and CDR2 are MNHNY and SVGAGI (reference sequence). DNA of the CDR3: TGTGCCAGCAGCCGCATAATACAGGGACCCAATGAGCAGTTCTTC. This sequence encodes CASSRIIQGPNEQFF.

Here the CDR3 reads CSASPVNEQFF. The CDR3 coding sequence is TGCAGTGCTAGTCCCGTCAATGAGCAGTTCTTC. This chain joins TRBV20-1 and TRBJ2-1; D not certain. Germline CDR1 reads DFQATT; CDR2 reads SNEGSKA (reference sequence). Deletions cut 3 bases from V and 6 bases from J, with 6 bases between. This CDR3 has 11 residues.

The chain employs TRBV19 and TRBJ2-1; D remains unclear. The CDR3 loop spans 17 amino acids. Germline CDR1 is LNHDA and CDR2 is SQIVND (reference sequence). Trimming took 5 bases from V and 0 from J, leaving 17 bases between them. The CDR3 reads CASSADKGISSYNEQFF. CDR3 DNA: TGTGCCAGTAGTGCCGACAAAGGTATAAGCTCCTACAATGAGCAGTTCTTC.